The T cell receptor beta chain under discussion was sequenced for a study of shared clonotypes between healthy human individuals. An assay was performed, and its level was deep. Produced via immunoSEQ multiplex PCR; TCRdb's table is partial and in-frame only. The table records about 2,500,000 clones, about 92% of them present only once. Germline loops: CDR1 MNHEY, CDR2 SMNVEV (reference sequence). This CDR3 has 16 amino acids. V lost 3 bases, J lost 0 bases, and 9 bases lay in between. This clonotype was sampled from a man aged 18 to 30 in good health. V and J are TRBV27 and TRBJ1-6; unclear D gene. Specimen: naive CD4+ T cells sorted from blood. Subset described: CD45RA+ positively selected. This CDR3 is CASSLLESSYNSPLHF. CDR3 nucleotide sequence: TGTGCCAGCAGTTTGCTCGAGAGCTCCTATAATTCACCCCTCCACTTT.